This is a list of T cell receptor beta chains from one sample in a study of blood T cell repertoires in COVID-19. Profiling relied on immunoSEQ multiplex PCR, and the TCRdb table lists in-frame clones only, not all of them. The sample gives about 48,000 clones, 80% to 90% of which show up once; roughly 14% is in the top ten. The specimen sequenced was peripheral blood. Source of these receptors: a human donor in a cohort sampled during active COVID-19. The donor label of this sample is uncertain. CDR3s include the opening cysteine and the closing phenylalanine or tryptophan. D genes are given only for firm matches. Size tells how often a clone was seen (once, few, many) or the class of an expanded clone, and some rows leave it out.

once	TRBV3-1/TRBV3-2	TRBJ1-2	TRBD1	TGTGCCAGCAGCCACACAGGGGAATACACCTTC	CASSHTGEYTF
few	TRBV6-2/TRBV6-3	TRBJ1-1	.	TGTGCCAGCAGTTACTCGTGGGCAGCTGAAGCTTTCTTT	CASSYSWAAEAFF
.	TRBV5-1	TRBJ2-1	TRBD1	TGCGCCAGCAGCTTGGGGACAGGGCCCTCCTACAATGAGCAGTTCTTC	CASSLGTGPSYNEQFF
.	TRBV7-2	TRBJ1-1	.	TGTGCCAGCAGCGTAACAAGGAACACTGAAGCTTTCTTT	CASSVTRNTEAFF
.	TRBV11-1	TRBJ2-5	TRBD2	TGTGCCAGCAGCAAGACTAGCAATTACCAAGAGACCCAGTACTTC	CASSKTSNYQETQYF
.	TRBV14	TRBJ2-4	TRBD1	TGTGCCAGCAGCCACGGGACAGGGTCCCCTTTAGCCAAAAACATTCAGTACTTC	CASSHGTGSPLAKNIQYF
.	TRBV11-2	TRBJ2-2	TRBD1	TGTGCCAGCAGCCCCTTTCGGGGACAGGGTCGGGGGAACACCGGGGAGCTGTTTTTT	CASSPFRGQGRGNTGELFF
.	TRBV27	TRBJ2-3	TRBD2	TGTGCCAGCAGTCCTAGCGGGGGGAGGGGCACAGATACGCAGTATTTT	CASSPSGGRGTDTQYF
.	TRBV7-6	TRBJ2-1	.	TGTGCCAGCAGCTTAACGACAGGGAGGACCTACAATGAGCAGTTCTTC	CASSLTTGRTYNEQFF
.	TRBV12-5	TRBJ1-4	TRBD1	TGTGCTAGTGGTTTGGTACAGGGGGCTGGTTTAGCTAATGAAAAACTGTTTTTT	CASGLVQGAGLANEKLFF
.	TRBV24-1	TRBJ2-1	.	TGTGCCTCTTCTGGGGCTTTGTCCTACAATGAGCAGTTCTTC	CASSGALSYNEQFF
.	TRBV7-9	TRBJ2-3	TRBD2	TGTGCCAGCAGCCCGGGACTAGTCAGCACAGATACGCAGTATTTT	CASSPGLVSTDTQYF
.	TRBV19	TRBJ1-5	.	TGTGCCAGTAGTATAGGAGCGGACGTGAGCCAGCCCCAGCATTTT	CASSIGADVSQPQHF
.	TRBV14	TRBJ1-1	.	TGTGCCAGCACGCTAACCCTGAACACTGAAGCTTTCTTT	CASTLTLNTEAFF
.	TRBV12-3/TRBV12-4	TRBJ2-7	TRBD1	TGTGCCAGCACCCTGGACAGGGGGTACGAGCAGTACTTC	CASTLDRGYEQYF
once	TRBV6-2/TRBV6-3	TRBJ2-7	.	TGTGCCAGCAGTTACACAGCCTCCTACGAGCAGTACTTC	CASSYTASYEQYF
.	TRBV11-2	TRBJ2-7	TRBD1	TGTGCCAGCAGCCTACAGGGGATCTCCTACGAGCAGTACTTC	CASSLQGISYEQYF
.	TRBV2	TRBJ2-2	TRBD2	TGTGCCAGCGGGGGACTAGCCGGGGAGCTGTTTTTT	CASGGLAGELFF
once	TRBV10-3	TRBJ1-5	.	TGTGCCATCAGTGAGTCGGGGGCCGGGACGGCTTACCTCCAGCATTTT	CAISESGAGTAYLQHF
.	TRBV11-2	TRBJ2-2	.	TGTGCCAGCAGCCTAGTCTTTCTGAACACCGGGGAGCTGTTTTTT	CASSLVFLNTGELFF
few	TRBV3-1/TRBV3-2	TRBJ2-7	TRBD1	TGTGCCAGCAGCCAAGATGGATGGGGGAGACAGGGCTCGAGGGAGCAGTACTTC	CASSQDGWGRQGSREQYF
.	TRBV5-1	TRBJ2-3	TRBD2	TGCGCCAGCAGCCTCGGGACTAGCGGGGGCACAGATACGCAGTATTTT	CASSLGTSGGTDTQYF
.	TRBV6-2/TRBV6-3	TRBJ2-3	.	TGTGCCAGCAGTTACGTATTAGGGGGAACTAGCACAGATACGCAGTATTTT	CASSYVLGGTSTDTQYF
.	TRBV27	TRBJ1-4	.	TGTGCCAGCGCTCGCCGAACCCAGGGAAAACTGTTTTTT	CASARRTQGKLFF
.	TRBV5-1	TRBJ2-1	TRBD2	TGCGCCAGCAGCTTGGGGCTAGCGGGGAGGAAGTTCTTC	CASSLGLAGRKFF
.	TRBV7-3	TRBJ2-2	.	TGTGCCAGCACCGTAGGGGTTACCGGGGAGCTGTTTTTT	CASTVGVTGELFF
.	TRBV20-1	TRBJ2-3	.	TGCAGTGCTAGTCTCAGGGCCCCAGATACGCAGTATTTT	CSASLRAPDTQYF
.	TRBV15	TRBJ2-3	TRBD2	TGTGCCACCAGCAGGACTAGCGGATATACGCAGTATTTT	CATSRTSGYTQYF
.	TRBV13	TRBJ2-1	.	TGTGCCAGCGGCCGACTTGACAATGAGCAGTTCTTC	CASGRLDNEQFF
few	TRBV27	TRBJ2-3	.	TGTGCCAGCAGTTTACGAGCTGGGGCGCCCGATACGCAGTATTTT	CASSLRAGAPDTQYF
.	TRBV3-1/TRBV3-2	TRBJ2-7	.	TGTGCCAGCAGCCTTTCCTCTGGGGGGTTCGCCTACGAGCAGTACTTC	CASSLSSGGFAYEQYF
.	TRBV6-5	TRBJ2-1	TRBD1	TGTGCCAGCAGTCCGGGCCAGGACAGGGTTACGTTCTTC	CASSPGQDRVTFF
.	TRBV5-6	TRBJ2-7	TRBD2	TGTGCCAGCAGTTCGCTAGCGGGCCCTGACTACGAGCAGTACTTC	CASSSLAGPDYEQYF
.	TRBV7-8	TRBJ2-3	.	TGTGCCAGCAGCCGAGGGGCGGCCAGGGTGGGAAAAGATACGCAGTATTTT	CASSRGAARVGKDTQYF
.	TRBV20-1	TRBJ1-2	.	TGCAGTGCTAGAGAACCCAGTGGCTACACCTTC	CSAREPSGYTF
.	TRBV7-9	TRBJ1-3	.	TGTGCCAGCAGCTCCCCCGGGACTGGAAACACCATATATTTT	CASSSPGTGNTIYF
.	TRBV6-2/TRBV6-3	TRBJ2-3	TRBD2	TGTGCCAGCAGTTCTAACCGACTAGCGGGGGAATACACAGATACGCAGTATTTT	CASSSNRLAGEYTDTQYF
.	TRBV2	TRBJ2-3	.	TGTGCCAGCAGCTACACTACCCTCACAGATACGCAGTATTTT	CASSYTTLTDTQYF
.	TRBV6-2/TRBV6-3	TRBJ1-1	.	TGTGCCAGCAGTTCCTACAGGGAGAACACTGAAGCTTTCTTT	CASSSYRENTEAFF
.	TRBV6-2/TRBV6-3	TRBJ1-2	.	TGTGCCAGCAGTTACCGGAAGCAGGTCTATGGCTACACCTTC	CASSYRKQVYGYTF
.	TRBV3-1/TRBV3-2	TRBJ1-6	.	TGTGCCAGCAGCACCAGCCGCGGATCACCCCTCCACTTT	CASSTSRGSPLHF
.	TRBV24-1	TRBJ2-3	.	TGTGCCACCAGTGATCGGCTCAGGGCACAAAGCACAGATACGCAGTATTTT	CATSDRLRAQSTDTQYF
.	TRBV4-1	TRBJ2-5	TRBD2	TGCGCCAGCAGCCAAGAGTACCTTAGCGGGGCCAAAGAGACCCAGTACTTC	CASSQEYLSGAKETQYF
.	TRBV7-2	TRBJ2-7	TRBD1	TGTGCCAGCAGCAAGGGACAGGGGAACGAGCAGTACTTC	CASSKGQGNEQYF
.	TRBV5-1	TRBJ1-2	.	TGCGCCAGCAGCTTGGAAGACTTTAACTACACCTTC	CASSLEDFNYTF
.	TRBV11-2	TRBJ2-1	TRBD1	TGTGCCAGCAGCCCCAGGGGGCACTACTACAATGAGCAGTTCTTC	CASSPRGHYYNEQFF
.	TRBV7-2	TRBJ1-2	.	TGTGCCAGCAGCTCGGGAGGGGCGCAGGCTAACTATGGCTACACCTTC	CASSSGGAQANYGYTF
.	TRBV28	TRBJ1-4	.	TGTGCCAGCAGTTTAACCCGACAGGTCGCTAATGAAAAACTGTTTTTT	CASSLTRQVANEKLFF